The source of this TCR beta chain is a study of blood T cell repertoires in COVID-19. Whole-study context: Specimens from acute and convalescent COVID-19 originated in the United States, Italy and Spain. T cells, B-cell-depleted T cells, or PBMCs supplied cDNA or gDNA.

Study processing details: Estimation of nucleated cell counts relied on the amplification of reference gene primers. Profiled with immunoSEQ multiplex PCR; TCRdb holds only in-frame clones, not every one. That table supplies the V and J calls and clone size; D and trimming were determined from the DNA. The data show 200,000 to 300,000 clones, approximately 81% seen once. Germline values: CDR1 MGHRA, CDR2 YSYEKL. The CDR3 loop spans 17 amino acids. Trimming at V came to 1 base and at J to 7 bases, leaving 8 bases not matched to a gene. The genes are TRBV4-1 and TRBJ2-2; 11 bases are shared with TRBD2. Sequenced input: peripheral blood. This receptor was obtained from a man aged 55 to 70 with acute or convalescent COVID-19. The DNA for the CDR3 is TGCGCCAGCAGCCAAGTGGTAATAGCGGGAGGGTACGGGGAGCTGTTTTTT. Protein sequence: CASSQVVIAGGYGELFF.